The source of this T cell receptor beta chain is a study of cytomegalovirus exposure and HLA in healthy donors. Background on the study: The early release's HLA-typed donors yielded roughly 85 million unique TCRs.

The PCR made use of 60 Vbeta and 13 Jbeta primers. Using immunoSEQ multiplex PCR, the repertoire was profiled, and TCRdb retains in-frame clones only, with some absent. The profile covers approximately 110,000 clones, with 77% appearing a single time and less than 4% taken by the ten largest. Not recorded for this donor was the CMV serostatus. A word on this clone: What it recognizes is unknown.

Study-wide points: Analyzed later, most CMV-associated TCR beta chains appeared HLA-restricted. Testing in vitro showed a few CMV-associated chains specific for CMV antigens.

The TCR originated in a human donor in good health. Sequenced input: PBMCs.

As DNA, the CDR3 is TGTGCCAGCAGTCCACCGGGACAGGGGGCACACGAGCAGTACTTC. It translates to CASSPPGQGAHEQYF. The chain links TRBV7-2 to TRBJ2-7; TRBD1 agrees at 12 bases. Germline assignment: CDR1 SGHTA and CDR2 FQGNSA. Trimming cost V 6 bases and J 5 bases; bases outside gene matches: 8. The CDR3 spans 15 residues.